This T cell receptor (beta chain) is from a study of Ad26.COV2.S vaccination and SARS-CoV-2 variants. Overall study context: Donor got 5x10^10 or 1x10^11 viral particles of Ad26.COV2.S.

Specified treatment: about 20 received Ad26.COV2.S at low or high dose, single or two shots; 5 received placebo; per-sample allocation not given. Sampling was done on day 63 after the first vaccine or placebo injection. It was Wuhan-strain SARS-CoV-2 spike that the Ad26 vaccine vector expressed. Study observations and caveats: Substantial breadth was reportedly displayed by spike-specific CD8+ and CD4+ T cell responses after vaccination.

A remark on this clone: Antigen: not known.

CDR3 length: 14 amino acids. Trimming pared 7 bases from V and 9 bases from J, leaving 19 bases between. Germline V gene data show CDR1 as MNHEY and CDR2 as SVGAGI. TCRdb keeps only in-frame clones here, not all; method: immunoSEQ multiplex PCR. Among hundreds of thousands of clones listed, about 89% were seen once. J is TRBJ1-3 and V is TRBV6-5, with a possible D match to TRBD1 (5 bases). The sample was peripheral blood, taken in a trial of Ad26.COV2.S vaccine versus placebo. The receptor was isolated from a person between 18 and 65 years old who received the Ad26.COV2.S COVID-19 vaccine or a placebo. The CDR3 bases are TGTGCCAGCAAAGACAGAGCGCGCGGGGGCACCATATATTTT. Protein product: CASKDRARGGTIYF.